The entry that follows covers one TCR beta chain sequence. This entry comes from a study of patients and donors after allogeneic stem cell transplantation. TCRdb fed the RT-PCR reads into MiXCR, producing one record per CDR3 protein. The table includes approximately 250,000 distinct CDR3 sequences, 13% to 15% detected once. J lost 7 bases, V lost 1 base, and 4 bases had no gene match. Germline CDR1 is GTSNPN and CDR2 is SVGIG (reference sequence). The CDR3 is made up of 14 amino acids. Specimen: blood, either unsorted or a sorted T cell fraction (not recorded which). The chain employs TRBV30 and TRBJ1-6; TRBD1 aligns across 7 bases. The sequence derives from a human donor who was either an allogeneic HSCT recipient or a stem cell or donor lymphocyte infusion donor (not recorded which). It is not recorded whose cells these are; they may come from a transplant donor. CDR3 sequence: CAWSGGQRNSPLHF. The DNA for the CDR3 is TGTGCCTGGAGTGGGGGACAGAGGAATTCACCCCTCCACTTT.